This T cell receptor beta chain was sequenced for a study of radiation and T cells in renal cell carcinoma. Germline assignment: CDR1 SEHNR and CDR2 FQNEAQ (reference sequence). The CDR3 has 11 residues. Trimming at V came to 4 bases and at J to 14 bases, leaving 7 bases not matched to a gene. Time point reported: baseline pretreatment blood. Documented treatment: 15 Gy SBRT to primary tumor, nephrectomy 4 weeks later. Blood was sampled at baseline, 2 weeks and 4 weeks after SBRT. The patient's renal cell carcinoma had clear cell pathology. Notes on the study in general: Top tumor clonotypes rose in blood 2 weeks post-radiation, then contracted. No pretreatment tumor biopsies were available for baseline clonotypes.

Sequenced by immunoSEQ multiplex PCR; TCRdb stores in-frame clones only, minus some. The sample includes about 140,000 clones, 70% to 90% of them seen just once. As concerns this clone: Antigen: not known.

The sequence derives from a woman aged 45-65 years with renal cell carcinoma. The genes are TRBV7-9 and TRBJ2-5; 7 nucleotides line up with TRBD2. The sample was blood, taken from a patient whose treatment included radiotherapy and nephrectomy. The CDR3 nucleotides read TGTGCCAGCAGCTATGAGGGAGGGGAATACTTC. This encodes CASSYEGGEYF.